This TCR beta chain was captured in a study of blood T cell repertoires in COVID-19. Overall study: Samples representing acute and convalescent COVID-19 were sourced from the United States, Italy and Spain. T cells, B-cell-depleted T cells, or PBMCs supplied cDNA or gDNA.

How the authors handled the data: By means of reference gene primer amplification, nucleated cell counts were estimated. Clones were sequenced by immunoSEQ multiplex PCR, and TCRdb holds only the in-frame ones, with some missing. The D gene and trimming were derived from the DNA, and the V and J assignments and clone size from that table. This sample has approximately 150,000 clones, with 70% to 85% found just once. The CDR3 length is 15 residues. The V segment lost 2 bases and the J segment 0 bases; nucleotides outside the gene matches: 1. Germline V gene data show CDR1 as LGHDT and CDR2 as YNNKEL (reference sequence).

The chain is built from TRBV3-1 (or the pseudogene TRBV3-2) and TRBJ1-2; the match to TRBD1 covers 9 bases. The sample taken for sequencing was peripheral blood. This TCR was sampled from a woman in her fifties or sixties in a cohort sampled during active or convalescent COVID-19. The CDR3 DNA sequence: TGTGCCAGCAGCCAATGGGACAGGGCTAACTATGGCTACACCTTC. Its translation: CASSQWDRANYGYTF.